The 8 T cell receptor beta chains presented below share a single source sample, sequenced in a study of preoperative IRX-2 immunotherapy in early breast cancer. The protocol was immunoSEQ multiplex PCR, while the TCRdb copy is restricted to in-frame clones and leaves out a portion. The profile shows tens of thousands of clones, approximately 80% of them singletons. Treatment indicated: preoperative locoregional IRX-2 cytokine immunotherapy. The material was lymph node tissue, obtained before IRX-2 immunotherapy. Source of these receptors: a human donor with breast cancer.

By frequency in the sample, this clone is large. The V gene is TRBV11-3, the J gene TRBJ1-5, with D maybe TRBD1 (5 bases). The CDR3 is made up of 15 amino acids. Between the trimmed V and J ends, which lost 5 bases and 5 bases, there was a span of 16 bases. The V gene's germline CDR1 is SGHNT and CDR2 YENEEA. For the CDR3, the DNA is TGTGCCAGCAGCCAAGCGGCAGGGTGGGATCAGCCCCAGCATTTT. Translating it yields CASSQAAGWDQPQHF.

This sequence joins TRBV6-1 and TRBJ2-1; perhaps TRBD1 as D (6 bases). CDR1 and CDR2 (germline): MNHNS, SASEGT. The CDR3 runs 14 residues. Deletions cut 1 base from V and 5 bases from J, with 9 bases between. The CDR3 sequence: CASSEGGGHNEQFF. The CDR3, as DNA: TGTGCCAGCAGTGAAGGAGGGGGACACAATGAGCAGTTCTTC.

The chain combines TRBV6-8 with TRBJ2-1, with D perhaps matching TRBD1 (6 bases). Per the germline V gene, CDR1 is MNHGY and CDR2 is SAAAGT. This CDR3 has 14 amino acids. Deletions cut 5 bases from V and 1 base from J, with 9 bases between. CDR3 amino acids: CASSEGDSYNEQFF. CDR3 nucleotide sequence: TGTGCCAGCAGTGAGGGGGATTCCTACAATGAGCAGTTCTTC.

This clone has only one observation. One end of the junction does not line up with germline, which may come from a read error. V and J are TRBV4-1 and TRBJ2-1; TRBD2 matches 7 bases. This CDR3 has 16 residues. Per the germline V gene, CDR1 is MGHRA and CDR2 is YSYEKL. For the CDR3, the DNA is TGCGCCAGCAGCCAAGTGTTCAGGGCCCAGCGGGATGAGCAATTCTTC. Translated: CASSQVFRAQRDEQFF.

The gene calls are TRBV6-8 and TRBJ1-1, with TRBD1 identical over 8 bases. With V trimmed by 5 bases and J by 6 bases, 8 bases remained unmatched. This CDR3 is 14 amino acids long. Germline CDR1 MNHGY, CDR2 SAAAGT. The DNA for the CDR3 is TGTGCCAGCAGTAGACAGGGGCATAATGCTGAAGCTTTCTTT. This gives the protein CASSRQGHNAEAFF.

This chain connects TRBV18 to TRBJ2-7; perhaps D is TRBD1 or TRBD2 (6 bases each). From germline, CDR1 is KGHSH and CDR2 LQKENI. Trimming took 3 bases from V and 0 from J, leaving 15 bases between them. The CDR3 totals 16 residues. Written as DNA, the CDR3 is TGTGCCAGCTCACCCGGGGGCCTCCTGCACTCCTACGAGCAGTACTTC. As protein: CASSPGGLLHSYEQYF.

The V call is TRBV11-3, the J call TRBJ2-5; 12 bases agree with TRBD2. The CDR3 consists of 17 residues. CDR1 SGHNT and CDR2 YENEEA come from the germline V gene. The trim removed 6 bases at V and 4 bases at J, leaving 12 bases unmatched. For the CDR3, the DNA is TGTGCCAGCAGTCCTCGACTAGCGGGGGCCTCAGGAGAGACCCAGTACTTC. As protein: CASSPRLAGASGETQYF.

The chain combines TRBV7-8 with TRBJ2-7; D might be TRBD1 (5 bases). V lost 5 bases and J 3 bases, leaving 11 bases between the germline ends. Germline CDR1 is SGHVS and CDR2 is FQNEAQ. CDR3 size: 13 residues. The CDR3 DNA follows: TGTGCCAGCAGCGCAGACAGTAACTACGAGCAGTACTTC. Translated, it gives CASSADSNYEQYF.